This TCR beta chain derives from a study of blood T cell repertoires in COVID-19 (dated by TCRdb to the early 2020s). The study in broad terms: Samples from collaborators originated in the United States, Italy and Spain and spanned both the acute and convalescent phases of COVID-19. The material from the prospective study consisted of cDNA or gDNA derived from T cells, B-cell-depleted T cells, or PBMCs. Subjects who had been exposed to COVID-19, were actively infected with it, or had recovered from it provided the deeply sampled blood TCRbeta repertoires that made up the dataset. The repertoires were released in a freely available public database intended as a resource for research on the immune response to SARS-CoV-2. The samples were drawn from two sources: the first 160 participants of the ongoing ImmuneRACE study, and 1,200 or so subjects contributed by 6 global collaborators. Sample metadata almost always included a de-identified subject ID, COVID-19 status, age in years and sex. HLA class I and class II types, where available, came from metadata supplied by the sample provider rather than from assay-based typing.

The immunoSEQ Assay, a bias-controlled multiplex PCR, was used to amplify TCRbeta CDR3 regions from genomic DNA. The study's processing was this. The number of nucleated cells in each sample was estimated by amplification of reference gene primers within the assay. To quantify the absolute abundance of each unique TCRbeta CDR3 rearrangement, sequence reads were collapsed and filtered. Productive Simpson clonality was computed per sample as the square root of Simpson's diversity index over productive rearrangements. In its TCRdb copy, this immuneACCESS table keeps in-frame sequences only and misses some clones. Where compared with another copy, unresolved V genes explain less than half of these, and the others have no known cause. V and J calls and clone size are as listed in that table; D and trimming were resolved from the DNA. Counted in this sample were about 200,000 clones; roughly nine tenths of them appeared once. Roughly 2% of the sample lies in the top ten.

The collaborating institutions used their own protocols to collect whole blood in K2EDTA tubes. For TCRbeta analysis, collaborators shipped samples in one of three forms: frozen whole blood, isolated PBMCs, or DNA extracted from either of those sample types. In the case of this clone: The antigen it binds to is not known. It has no much larger one-base neighbor in the sample; base qualities were not kept.

The paper as a whole reports these results and caveats: The amount of clinical and demographic metadata varied by source and participant and was provided uncurated.

The sample taken for sequencing was peripheral blood. This clonotype was sampled from a woman aged 50 to 60 with acute or convalescent COVID-19.

The CDR3 protein: CASSFLAGSTGELFF. DNA sequence: TGTGCCAGCAGCTTCCTAGCGGGATCCACCGGGGAGCTGTTTTTT. The V and J genes are TRBV7-9 and TRBJ2-2; 9 bases in the junction line up with TRBD2. Looking up the germline V gene (reference sequence) yields CDR1 SEHNR and CDR2 FQNEAQ. V lost 3 bases and J lost 4 bases, and the count of bases not matched to a germline gene is 3. The CDR3 runs 15 amino acids, cysteine and phenylalanine included. Solely the CDR3 DNA is kept, with 45 bases framed from the first base.